This T cell receptor (beta chain) was captured by sequencing in a study of T cells in Graves' hyperthyroidism and ophthalmopathy. Study in general: Initial diagnosis, before any treatment, was when peripheral blood was collected. Whole-study findings and limits: Most clonotypes expanded in the thyroid (above 0.001) were also present in blood.

This clonotype was found many times. Antigen specificity is unknown. Amplified regions were TCR beta CDR3 sequences from RNA transcripts. An initial round of RT-PCR targeting the TCR CDR3 relied on the HTBI primer set. Via MiXCR, TCRdb re-called the multiplex PCR reads, giving one row per CDR3 protein. The table includes a few hundred thousand distinct CDR3 sequences, roughly 15% detected once. Germline CDR1 is SGHTA and CDR2 is FQGNSA. The CDR3 is made up of 14 amino acids. V was pared by 1 base and J by 4 bases, with 7 bases between. Patients having uncontrolled infection, another autoimmune disease, pregnancy or lactation were not included. Diagnoses were made from clinical symptoms, serum measures (thyroxine and TRAb), thyroid ultrasound and orbital computed tomography.

The sequence derives from a woman aged 50 to 60 with Graves' hyperthyroidism that later progressed to Graves' ophthalmopathy. The rearrangement joins TRBV7-2 to TRBJ2-2; unclear D gene. Sequenced input: blood. The CDR3: CASSLGHGTGELFF. The CDR3 nucleotides are TGTGCCAGCAGCTTAGGTCATGGCACCGGGGAGCTGTTTTTT.